Listed below are T cell receptor beta chains from one sample, sequenced in a study of T-cell memory formation after mild COVID-19. Each CDR3 protein is one row after TCRdb ran MiXCR on the 5' RACE reads. The table has hundreds of thousands of distinct CDR3 sequences, around 27% seen once; the top ten hold less than 15%. The sequenced sample consisted of PBMCs or a T cell subset sorted from them (not recorded which). These receptors all stem from an adult woman who had mild COVID-19 (a few samples of this study predate the infection). Cell type and time point are not known. The CDR3 runs from the conserved cysteine through the conserved F or W. Fields, in order: V gene, J gene, CDR3 protein.

v_gene: TRBV10-3
j_gene: TRBJ1-2
CDR3aa: CAISESQRYGYTF

v_gene: TRBV12-3/TRBV12-4
j_gene: TRBJ1-2
CDR3aa: CDSMGSRQGYGYTF

v_gene: TRBV4-1
j_gene: TRBJ2-3
CDR3aa: CASRDRNTDTQYF

v_gene: TRBV5-6
j_gene: TRBJ2-1
CDR3aa: CASRTVAGGHYNEQFF

v_gene: TRBV5-1
j_gene: TRBJ1-1
CDR3aa: CASRGQGALGAFF

v_gene: TRBV6-5
j_gene: TRBJ1-2
CDR3aa: CASSYSGVGYTF

v_gene: TRBV5-1
j_gene: TRBJ2-5
CDR3aa: CASSLAQGVQETQYF

v_gene: TRBV19
j_gene: TRBJ2-3
CDR3aa: CASRSVRGKGTDTQYF

v_gene: TRBV10-3
j_gene: TRBJ2-7
CDR3aa: CAISDRGPHYEQYF

v_gene: TRBV5-1
j_gene: TRBJ2-7
CDR3aa: CASSLGLRGSAVTYEQYF

v_gene: TRBV12-3/TRBV12-4
j_gene: TRBJ2-7
CDR3aa: CASSHGTGYEQYF

v_gene: TRBV24-1
j_gene: TRBJ2-2
CDR3aa: CATSDFDPGTVGELFF

v_gene: TRBV24-1
j_gene: TRBJ2-7
CDR3aa: CATSDSRTSGSMTHYEQYF

v_gene: TRBV7-2
j_gene: TRBJ2-3
CDR3aa: CASRPMREGTDTQYF

v_gene: TRBV24-1
j_gene: TRBJ2-2
CDR3aa: CATSPRLSGTGELFF

v_gene: TRBV5-1
j_gene: TRBJ2-7
CDR3aa: CASSPTGGEQYF

v_gene: TRBV5-1
j_gene: TRBJ2-3
CDR3aa: CASSRDAASTDTQYF

v_gene: TRBV3-1
j_gene: TRBJ2-2
CDR3aa: CASRPYNGPGELFF

v_gene: TRBV7-2
j_gene: TRBJ2-5
CDR3aa: CASSSRGDWGETQYF

v_gene: TRBV4-1
j_gene: TRBJ1-3
CDR3aa: CASSQGSPRGSGNTIYF

v_gene: TRBV6-4
j_gene: TRBJ2-3
CDR3aa: CASSASGSTDTQYF

v_gene: TRBV20-1
j_gene: TRBJ2-1
CDR3aa: CSATGALAKATSYNEQFF

v_gene: TRBV10-3
j_gene: TRBJ1-6
CDR3aa: CATSPRPPPLHF

v_gene: TRBV15
j_gene: TRBJ2-1
CDR3aa: CATSRDQTPFGGYNEQFF

v_gene: TRBV20-1
j_gene: TRBJ2-7
CDR3aa: CSARAPSAYEQYF

v_gene: TRBV7-8
j_gene: TRBJ1-5
CDR3aa: CASSLLSNQPQHF

v_gene: TRBV25-1
j_gene: TRBJ2-7
CDR3aa: CASGTVGEQYF

v_gene: TRBV29-1
j_gene: TRBJ2-7
CDR3aa: CSALGVEQYF

v_gene: TRBV28
j_gene: TRBJ1-5
CDR3aa: CASSLGRRGNQPQHF

v_gene: TRBV25-1
j_gene: TRBJ1-2
CDR3aa: CASSEVYGYTF

v_gene: TRBV5-4
j_gene: TRBJ2-5
CDR3aa: CASSLGVETQYF

v_gene: TRBV11-2
j_gene: TRBJ2-7
CDR3aa: CASSEGTGGLSSYEQYF

v_gene: TRBV4-1
j_gene: TRBJ1-4
CDR3aa: CASSSTGSNEKLFF

v_gene: TRBV6-5
j_gene: TRBJ2-1
CDR3aa: CASTSLAGGLSSYNEQFF

v_gene: TRBV6-6
j_gene: TRBJ2-2
CDR3aa: CASFTSGNTGELFF

v_gene: TRBV18
j_gene: TRBJ2-7
CDR3aa: CASSDSYEQYF

v_gene: TRBV5-1
j_gene: TRBJ2-7
CDR3aa: CASSPGTGSHEQYF

v_gene: TRBV27
j_gene: TRBJ2-5
CDR3aa: CASSSGGGLQETQYF

v_gene: TRBV24-1
j_gene: TRBJ2-1
CDR3aa: CATSGALGTSGTNEQFF

v_gene: TRBV3-1
j_gene: TRBJ2-2
CDR3aa: CASSQLGGVNTGELFF

v_gene: TRBV18
j_gene: TRBJ2-7
CDR3aa: CASSPANRGRNEQYF

v_gene: TRBV6-2/TRBV6-3
j_gene: TRBJ2-7
CDR3aa: CASSYTGTEQYF

v_gene: TRBV12-3/TRBV12-4
j_gene: TRBJ2-3
CDR3aa: CASGVTSGRDTQYF

v_gene: TRBV6-6
j_gene: TRBJ2-5
CDR3aa: CASARTGSFQETQYF

v_gene: TRBV29-1
j_gene: TRBJ2-1
CDR3aa: CSVEEGANYNEQFF

v_gene: TRBV7-3
j_gene: TRBJ2-3
CDR3aa: CASSLWGGSTDTQYF

v_gene: TRBV12-3/TRBV12-4
j_gene: TRBJ2-7
CDR3aa: CASNFPGPGYEQYF

v_gene: TRBV9
j_gene: TRBJ2-7
CDR3aa: CASSSGGTSRYEQYF

v_gene: TRBV4-1
j_gene: TRBJ1-2
CDR3aa: CASSQDLTRGYGYTF

v_gene: TRBV9
j_gene: TRBJ2-7
CDR3aa: CASSRGGSYEQYF

v_gene: TRBV7-9
j_gene: TRBJ2-1
CDR3aa: CASSLERGPYKFF